This T cell receptor (beta chain) was identified in a study of T cell responses to AZD1222 COVID-19 vaccine. Findings of the study overall: Once two AZD1222 doses were given, Spike-specific TCR breadth and depth went up.

On this clone itself: Its matching antigen is unknown.

Assay used: immunoSEQ multiplex PCR; TCRdb lists only in-frame clones, some missing. The table has more than 95,000 clones, approximately 93% seen once; the top ten hold around 5%. The CDR3 has 11 amino acids. Germline CDR1 MNHEY, CDR2 SMNVEV (reference sequence). V lost 6 bases and J 7 bases, leaving 9 bases between the germline ends. This rearrangement joins TRBV27 to TRBJ1-1, with D maybe TRBD1 (5 bases). The sample here was peripheral blood, taken on day 0 of AZD1222 vaccination. The sequence came from an adult in good health. DNA for the CDR3: TGTGCCAGCAGCGACAGATTTGAAGCTTTCTTT. It yields the protein CASSDRFEAFF.